A single sample is the source of the 9 T cell receptor beta chains below, sequenced in a study of T cell responses to AZD1222 COVID-19 vaccine. Measured with immunoSEQ multiplex PCR; TCRdb has only the in-frame clones, and not every one. The data show some 88,000 clones, with about 90% seen just once and around 5.2% held by the top ten. The sample here was peripheral blood, taken on day 0 of AZD1222 vaccination. Every receptor here comes from an adult in good health.

The chain links TRBV12-3 or TRBV12-4 to TRBJ1-1, with D uncertain. There are 13 residues in the CDR3. Between the trimmed V and J ends, which lost 6 bases and 0 bases, there was a span of 8 bases. Written as DNA, the CDR3 is TGTGCCAGCAGCGAACAAGTGAACACTGAAGCTTTCTTT. It encodes CASSEQVNTEAFF.

The chain couples TRBV5-1 to TRBJ2-7, with 7 bases fitting TRBD1. The germline V gene encodes CDR1 SGHRS and CDR2 YFSETQ. J was trimmed by 6 bases and V by 2 bases; bases with no gene match: 2. The CDR3 covers 12 residues. Here the CDR3 reads CASSFDRVEQYF. The CDR3 bases are TGCGCCAGCAGCTTCGACAGGGTCGAGCAGTACTTC.

The chain has TRBV19 and TRBJ1-5; TRBD1 might be the D (5 bases). The CDR3 sequence is 15 residues long. Germline values: CDR1 LNHDA, CDR2 SQIVND (reference sequence). V lost 4 bases, J lost 6 bases, and 16 bases lay in between. The CDR3 region is CASSSRLGESQPQHF. The CDR3 region has the DNA TGTGCCAGTAGTAGCCGGTTGGGGGAGAGTCAGCCCCAGCATTTT.

V and J are TRBV3-1 (or the pseudogene TRBV3-2) and TRBJ1-3; D is undetermined. The V end was cut by 0 bases, the J end by 11 bases, with 11 bases between. The CDR3 length is 13 residues. The germline CDR1 and CDR2 sequences are LGHDT and YNNKEL (reference sequence). CDR3 sequence (DNA): TGTGCCAGCAGCCAAGATGGTTTGAGGGCCATATATTTT. Its protein is CASSQDGLRAIYF.

As to this clone: One end of the junction fails to match germline, which may point to a read error. The chain couples TRBV28 to TRBJ2-3, with 12 bases that match TRBD2. Per the germline V gene, CDR1 is MDHEN and CDR2 is SYDVKM. The length of the CDR3 is 15 residues. CDR3 in DNA: TGTGCCAGCAGCCGGACTAGCGGGACCCAAGATGGGGTGTTGTTT. This translates into CASSRTSGTQDGVLF.

V is TRBV3-1 (or the pseudogene TRBV3-2) and J is TRBJ2-1, with 9 bases identical to TRBD2. Trimming took 3 bases from V and 3 from J; bases not matched to a gene: 9. Germline V gives CDR1 LGHDT, CDR2 YNNKEL (reference sequence). The CDR3 totals 17 residues. CDR3 amino acids: CASSQISGSLVYNEQFF. The CDR3 DNA reads TGTGCCAGCAGCCAGATTAGCGGGAGTCTTGTCTACAATGAGCAGTTCTTC.

The V call is TRBV10-3, the J call TRBJ2-3; D is perhaps TRBD1 (6 bases). The germline V and J ends were trimmed by 4 bases and 2 bases, with 10 bases remaining between them. The germline CDR1 and CDR2 sequences are ENHRY and SYGVKD. This CDR3 has 14 amino acids. The CDR3 protein is CAISGTVATDTQYF. DNA of the CDR3: TGTGCCATCAGTGGGACAGTGGCCACAGATACGCAGTATTTT.

The chain is built from TRBV28 and TRBJ2-2; D remains unclear. The CDR3 contains 12 residues. V lost 6 bases, J lost 1 base, and 3 bases lay in between. Germline V gene lookup returns CDR1 MDHEN and CDR2 SYDVKM. The CDR3: CASSRNTGELFF. As DNA, the CDR3 is TGTGCCAGCAGCCGGAACACCGGGGAGCTGTTTTTT.

The chain is built from TRBV25-1 and TRBJ2-7; 10 nucleotides agree with TRBD2. V trimming: 5 bases; J trimming: 4 bases; junction bases outside the gene matches: 2. The CDR3 runs 13 residues. Germline V gene sequence: CDR1 MGHDK, CDR2 SYGVNS. CDR3 region: CASSWTSGYEQYF. DNA for the CDR3: TGTGCCAGCAGTTGGACTAGCGGATACGAGCAGTACTTC.